Listed below are T cell receptor beta chains from one sample, sequenced in a study of cytotoxic CD8 clonotypes in ibrutinib-treated CLL. Generated by immunoSEQ multiplex PCR, the TCRdb table keeps only in-frame clones and is missing some. The profile shows around 310,000 clones, roughly 80% of them singletons. The starting material was PBMCs, obtained before ibrutinib treatment. Receptors were obtained from a human donor with chronic lymphocytic leukemia. Each CDR3 is given with its conserved first and last residue. Each record gives: clone size, J gene, D gene, V gene, CDR3 protein, CDR3 DNA. The D gene is left open where the match is weak. Clone size is not always given. Where it is, it says once, few, many or a class for expanded clones.

>NA|TRBJ2-7|TRBD1|TRBV5-6
CASSLGQGASYEQYF
TGTGCCAGCAGCCTGGGACAGGGGGCCTCCTACGAGCAGTACTTC
>NA|TRBJ2-1|TRBD2|TRBV6-1
CASNRLAGLYNEQFF
TGTGCCAGCAACCGACTAGCGGGATTATACAATGAGCAGTTCTTC
>NA|TRBJ2-4|TRBD1|TRBV6-5
CASSPGTGEKNIQYF
TGTGCCAGCAGTCCAGGGACAGGGGAAAAAAACATTCAGTACTTC
>NA|TRBJ2-7|TRBD2|TRBV28
CASSGLAAYEQYF
TGTGCCAGCAGTGGACTAGCGGCCTACGAGCAGTACTTC
>NA|TRBJ2-2|NA|TRBV7-8
CASSLAGEDTGELFF
TGTGCCAGCAGTCTAGCCGGGGAGGACACCGGGGAGCTGTTTTTT
>NA|TRBJ1-5|NA|TRBV15
CATSTWDNNQPQHF
TGTGCCACCAGCACGTGGGATAATAATCAGCCCCAGCATTTT
>NA|TRBJ1-1|NA|TRBV7-9
CASSIGMNTEAFF
TGTGCCAGCAGCATCGGGATGAACACTGAAGCTTTCTTT
>NA|TRBJ2-7|TRBD1|TRBV9
CASSASGTGGLEQYF
TGTGCCAGCAGCGCCTCCGGGACAGGGGGCTTGGAGCAGTACTTC
>NA|TRBJ2-3|TRBD2|TRBV27
CASSLAGGFVTDTQYF
TGTGCCAGCAGTCTAGCGGGAGGCTTTGTTACAGATACGCAGTATTTT
>NA|TRBJ2-7|NA|TRBV28
CATSVVGGSNEQYF
TGTGCCACTTCAGTGGTCGGGGGTAGTAACGAGCAGTACTTC
>once|TRBJ2-4|TRBD1|TRBV5-6
CASSPTIQGAIAKNIQYF
TGTGCCAGCAGCCCGACAATACAGGGGGCTATAGCCAAAAACATTCAGTACTTC
>NA|TRBJ1-2|NA|TRBV5-4
CASSLEGQINYGYTF
TGTGCCAGCAGCTTGGAAGGACAAATAAACTATGGCTACACCTTC
>once|TRBJ2-7|TRBD2|TRBV4-3
CASSHRLGREDSYEQYF
TGCGCCAGCAGCCACCGACTGGGGCGGGAGGACTCCTACGAGCAGTACTTC
>NA|TRBJ2-7|NA|TRBV4-3
CASSHASGYEQYF
TGCGCCAGCAGCCACGCATCGGGCTACGAGCAGTACTTC
>few|TRBJ1-1|NA|TRBV7-9
CASSLGMNTEAFF
TGTGCCAGCAGCTTAGGGATGAACACTGAAGCTTTCTTT
>NA|TRBJ2-2|NA|TRBV15
CATRRGTTGELFF
TGTGCCACCAGAAGGGGGACAACCGGGGAGCTGTTTTTT
>NA|TRBJ2-5|NA|TRBV6-6
CASSYSRQTQETQYF
TGTGCCAGCAGTTACTCGAGGCAGACACAAGAGACCCAGTACTTC
>few|TRBJ2-1|TRBD2|TRBV7-9
CASSSLPLAGEQFF
TGTGCCAGCAGCTCCCTCCCCTTAGCGGGTGAGCAGTTCTTC
>NA|TRBJ2-7|NA|TRBV4-1
CASSQLPRTYYEQYF
TGCGCCAGCAGCCAACTACCACGGACATACTACGAGCAGTACTTC
>NA|TRBJ2-3|NA|TRBV27
CASSLWDWDTQYF
TGTGCCAGCAGTTTATGGGACTGGGATACGCAGTATTTT
>once|TRBJ2-2|NA|TRBV19
CASSDGQGGYTGELFF
TGTGCCAGTAGTGATGGGCAGGGGGGATACACCGGGGAGCTGTTTTTT
>few|TRBJ1-3|NA|TRBV21-1
CASSWERTGTQSGNTIYF
TGTGCCAGCAGCTGGGAGAGGACAGGGACACAATCGGGGAACACCATATATTTT
>NA|TRBJ2-7|NA|TRBV7-2
CASSLSQSSYEQYF
TGTGCCAGCAGCTTATCGCAGTCCTCCTACGAGCAGTACTTC
>NA|TRBJ2-1|TRBD2|TRBV27
CASSGRLHEQFF
TGTGCCAGCAGCGGGAGGCTCCATGAGCAGTTCTTC
>NA|TRBJ2-5|NA|TRBV30
CAWTAGTVGKTQYF
TGTGCCTGGACGGCAGGGACGGTTGGGAAGACCCAGTACTTC
>NA|TRBJ1-2|NA|TRBV6-5
CASSYSGNNYGYTF
TGTGCCAGCAGTTACTCTGGGAACAACTATGGCTACACCTTC
>NA|TRBJ1-2|NA|TRBV7-6
CASSPGAANYGYTF
TGTGCCAGCAGCCCCGGGGCTGCTAACTATGGCTACACCTTC
>NA|TRBJ1-5|NA|TRBV19
CASSMGRTKQPQHF
TGTGCCAGTAGTATGGGAAGGACAAAACAGCCCCAGCATTTT
>NA|TRBJ2-3|NA|TRBV27
CASSLGTIPTDTQYF
TGTGCCAGCAGTTTGGGGACAATTCCCACAGATACGCAGTATTTT
>NA|TRBJ1-5|TRBD1|TRBV15
CATSSHRQGAGYSNQPQHF
TGTGCCACCAGCAGTCATCGACAGGGGGCAGGGTATAGCAATCAGCCCCAGCATTTT
>NA|TRBJ2-1|NA|TRBV10-3
CAISRSGTESSYNEQFF
TGTGCCATCAGTCGATCGGGGACCGAGAGCTCCTACAATGAGCAGTTCTTC
>NA|TRBJ2-6|NA|TRBV18
CASSPDSGANVLTF
TGTGCCAGCTCACCCGACTCTGGGGCCAACGTCCTGACTTTC
>NA|TRBJ2-7|NA|TRBV7-9
CASSQGQRKWDF
TGTGCCAGCAGCCAAGGACAGAGAAAATGGGACTTC
>NA|TRBJ2-3|NA|TRBV5-1
CASSLVPGSTDTQYF
TGCGCCAGCAGCTTGGTTCCGGGGAGCACAGATACGCAGTATTTT
>NA|TRBJ2-7|NA|TRBV5-1
CASSLVVAGEQYF
TGCGCCAGCAGCTTGGTGGTGGCGGGCGAGCAGTACTTC
>NA|TRBJ2-3|NA|TRBV7-6
CASSLGVAGPAEPDTQYF
TGTGCCAGCAGCTTAGGAGTGGCGGGACCTGCGGAACCAGATACGCAGTATTTT
>NA|TRBJ2-5|NA|TRBV5-1
CASSLALGETQYF
TGCGCCAGCAGCTTGGCCTTGGGTGAGACCCAGTACTTC
>NA|TRBJ2-7|NA|TRBV10-3
CAIREDRSYEQYF
TGTGCCATCAGAGAAGACCGCTCCTACGAGCAGTACTTC
>NA|TRBJ1-4|TRBD1|TRBV28
CATDSGDRASEKLFF
TGTGCCACCGACTCCGGTGACAGGGCGTCTGAAAAACTGTTTTTT
>NA|TRBJ2-3|TRBD2|TRBV11-1
CASSLAPGLAGTTQYF
TGTGCCAGCAGCTTAGCCCCAGGACTAGCGGGAACGACGCAGTATTTT
>NA|TRBJ2-3|NA|TRBV2
CASRKVGGISTDTQYF
TGTGCCAGCAGGAAGGTCGGCGGGATAAGCACAGATACGCAGTATTTT
>NA|TRBJ2-1|NA|TRBV30
CAWSGIHNEQFF
TGTGCCTGGAGTGGTATTCACAATGAGCAGTTCTTC